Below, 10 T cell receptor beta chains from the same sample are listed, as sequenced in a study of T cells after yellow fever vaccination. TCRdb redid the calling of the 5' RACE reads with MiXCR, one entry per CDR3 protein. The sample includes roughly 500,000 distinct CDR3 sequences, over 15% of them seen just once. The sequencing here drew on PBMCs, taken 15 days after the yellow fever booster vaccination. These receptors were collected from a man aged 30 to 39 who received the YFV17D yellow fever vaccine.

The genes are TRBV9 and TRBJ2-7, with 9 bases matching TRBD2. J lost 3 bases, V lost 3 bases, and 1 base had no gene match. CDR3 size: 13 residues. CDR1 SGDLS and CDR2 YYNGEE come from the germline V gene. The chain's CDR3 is CASSGSGSYEQYF. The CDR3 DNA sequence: TGTGCCAGCAGCGGTAGCGGGAGCTACGAGCAGTACTTC.

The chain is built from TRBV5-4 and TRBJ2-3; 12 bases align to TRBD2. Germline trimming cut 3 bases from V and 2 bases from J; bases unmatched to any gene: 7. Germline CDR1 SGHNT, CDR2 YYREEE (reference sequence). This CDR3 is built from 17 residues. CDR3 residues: CASSSTSGRYDTDTQYF. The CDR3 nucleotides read TGTGCCAGCAGCTCCACTAGCGGGAGGTATGACACAGATACGCAGTATTTT. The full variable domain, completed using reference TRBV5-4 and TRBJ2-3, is ETGVTQSPTHLIKTRGQQVTLRCSSQSGHNTVSWYQQALGQGPQFIFQYYREEENGRGNFPPRFSGLQFPNYSSELNVNALELDDSALYLCASSSTSGRYDTDTQYFGPGTRLTVL.

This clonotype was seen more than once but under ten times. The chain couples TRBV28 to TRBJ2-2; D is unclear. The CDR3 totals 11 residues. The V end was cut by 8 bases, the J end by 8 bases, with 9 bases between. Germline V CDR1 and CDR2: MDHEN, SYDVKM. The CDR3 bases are TGTGCCAGCTTGGGGTTGGGGGAGCTGTTTTTT. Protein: CASLGLGELFF.

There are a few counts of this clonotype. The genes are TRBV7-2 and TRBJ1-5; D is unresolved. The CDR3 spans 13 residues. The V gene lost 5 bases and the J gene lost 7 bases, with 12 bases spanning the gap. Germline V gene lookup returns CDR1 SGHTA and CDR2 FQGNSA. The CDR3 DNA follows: TGTGCCAGCAGCCCCATTGCCTTACAGCCCCAGCATTTT. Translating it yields CASSPIALQPQHF.

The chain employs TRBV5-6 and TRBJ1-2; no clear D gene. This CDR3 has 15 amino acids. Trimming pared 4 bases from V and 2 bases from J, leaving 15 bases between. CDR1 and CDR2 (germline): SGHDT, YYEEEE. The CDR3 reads CASSPTGVTNYGYTF. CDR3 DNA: TGTGCCAGCAGCCCTACGGGTGTAACCAACTATGGCTACACCTTC.

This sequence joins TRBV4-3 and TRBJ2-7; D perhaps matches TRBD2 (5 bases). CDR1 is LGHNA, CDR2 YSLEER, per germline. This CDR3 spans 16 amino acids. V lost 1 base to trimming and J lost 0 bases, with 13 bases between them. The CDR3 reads CASSQGTGLSSYEQYF. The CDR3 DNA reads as TGCGCCAGCAGCCAAGGGACGGGGTTAAGCTCCTACGAGCAGTACTTC.

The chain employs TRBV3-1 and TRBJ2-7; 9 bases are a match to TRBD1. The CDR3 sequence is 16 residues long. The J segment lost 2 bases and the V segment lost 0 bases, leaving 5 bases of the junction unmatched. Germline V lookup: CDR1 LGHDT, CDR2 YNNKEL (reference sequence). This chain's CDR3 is CASSQEGQGRTYEQYF. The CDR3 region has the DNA TGTGCCAGCAGCCAAGAAGGACAGGGGCGAACCTACGAGCAGTACTTC.

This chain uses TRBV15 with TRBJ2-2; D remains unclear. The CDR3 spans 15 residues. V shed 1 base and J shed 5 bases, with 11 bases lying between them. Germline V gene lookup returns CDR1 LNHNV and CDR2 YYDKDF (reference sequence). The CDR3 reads CATSRVQSGTGELFF. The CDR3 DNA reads TGTGCCACCAGCAGAGTACAATCTGGGACCGGGGAGCTGTTTTTT.

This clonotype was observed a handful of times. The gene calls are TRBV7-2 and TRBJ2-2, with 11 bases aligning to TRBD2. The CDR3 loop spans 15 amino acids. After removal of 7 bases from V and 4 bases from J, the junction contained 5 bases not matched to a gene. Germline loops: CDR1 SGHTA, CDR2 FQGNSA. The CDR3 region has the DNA TGTGCCAGCATCCCCGGACTAGCGGGCACCGGGGAGCTGTTTTTT. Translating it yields CASIPGLAGTGELFF.

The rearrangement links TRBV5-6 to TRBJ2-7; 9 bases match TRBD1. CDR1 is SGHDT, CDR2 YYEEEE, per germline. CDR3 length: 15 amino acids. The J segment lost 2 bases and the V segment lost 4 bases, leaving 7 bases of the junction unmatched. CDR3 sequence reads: CASSRRDRATYEQYF. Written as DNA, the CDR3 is TGTGCCAGCAGCCGCCGGGACAGGGCCACCTACGAGCAGTACTTC.